The rows below give T cell receptor beta chains drawn from one sample of a study of OX40 agonist ivuxolimab in advanced cancers. Measured with immunoSEQ multiplex PCR; TCRdb has only the in-frame clones, and not every one. The repertoire holds approximately 47,000 clones, with approximately 86% as singletons. Sample: CD4+ or CD8+ T cells sorted from blood, taken in a trial of the OX40 agonist ivuxolimab. The receptors were sampled from an adult with an advanced solid tumor such as melanoma, head and neck, liver or kidney cancer. Both conserved end residues are part of each CDR3. A D gene is named only where the DNA matches it firmly. The size entry is marked missing in some rows and otherwise reads once, few, many or a size class.

j_gene: TRBJ2-1; len: 15; d_gene: NA; abundance: NA; v_gene: TRBV5-4; CDR3aa: CASSFQGMTAGEQFF; CDR3nt: TGTGCCAGCAGCTTCCAGGGGATGACTGCCGGTGAGCAGTTCTTC
j_gene: TRBJ2-7; len: 11; d_gene: NA; abundance: NA; v_gene: TRBV20-1; CDR3aa: CSARRVSEQYF; CDR3nt: TGCAGTGCTCGAAGGGTCTCCGAGCAGTACTTC
j_gene: TRBJ2-3; len: 15; d_gene: NA; abundance: NA; v_gene: TRBV28; CDR3aa: CASSLWGRGTDTQYF; CDR3nt: TGTGCCAGCAGTTTATGGGGTAGGGGCACAGATACGCAGTATTTT
j_gene: TRBJ2-3; len: 14; d_gene: NA; abundance: once; v_gene: TRBV4-2; CDR3aa: CASSQDLTTDTQYF; CDR3nt: TGTGCCAGCAGCCAAGATTTGACCACAGATACGCAGTATTTT
j_gene: TRBJ1-6; len: 15; d_gene: NA; abundance: NA; v_gene: TRBV27; CDR3aa: CASSYGLSRNSPLHF; CDR3nt: TGTGCCAGCAGTTACGGGTTAAGCCGTAATTCACCCCTCCACTTT
j_gene: TRBJ1-5; len: 16; d_gene: TRBD1; abundance: NA; v_gene: TRBV10-3; CDR3aa: CAISGAQGASNQPQHF; CDR3nt: TGTGCCATCAGTGGAGCACAGGGGGCTAGCAATCAGCCCCAGCATTTT
j_gene: TRBJ2-3; len: 15; d_gene: NA; abundance: NA; v_gene: TRBV5-1; CDR3aa: CASSLRLRGTDTQYF; CDR3nt: TGCGCCAGCAGCTTGAGGCTCCGGGGCACAGATACGCAGTATTTT
j_gene: TRBJ2-7; len: 12; d_gene: TRBD1; abundance: once; v_gene: TRBV29-1; CDR3aa: CSVGQGAYEQYF; CDR3nt: TGCAGCGTGGGACAGGGGGCCTACGAGCAGTACTTC
j_gene: TRBJ1-4; len: 20; d_gene: TRBD1; abundance: once; v_gene: TRBV19; CDR3aa: CASTLFPRDRAGSANEKLFF; CDR3nt: TGTGCCAGTACCCTCTTCCCGCGGGACAGGGCGGGTAGCGCTAATGAAAAACTGTTTTTT
j_gene: TRBJ1-2; len: 16; d_gene: NA; abundance: NA; v_gene: TRBV6-5; CDR3aa: CASSSASREGNYGYTF; CDR3nt: TGTGCCAGCAGTTCCGCCTCCAGGGAGGGTAACTATGGCTACACCTTC
j_gene: TRBJ2-1; len: 15; d_gene: NA; abundance: NA; v_gene: TRBV6-4; CDR3aa: CASSDRGSSYNEQFF; CDR3nt: TGTGCCAGCAGTGATCGTGGCAGCTCCTACAATGAGCAGTTCTTC
j_gene: TRBJ1-1; len: 16; d_gene: TRBD1; abundance: once; v_gene: TRBV29-1; CDR3aa: CSVDPRSGQSNTEAFF; CDR3nt: TGCAGCGTTGACCCGCGATCGGGACAGTCGAACACTGAAGCTTTCTTT
j_gene: TRBJ1-3; len: 20; d_gene: TRBD1; abundance: NA; v_gene: TRBV4-1; CDR3aa: CASSQLGRGQGRMRENTIYF; CDR3nt: TGCGCCAGCAGCCAACTCGGGAGGGGACAGGGAAGAATGCGGGAAAACACCATATATTTT
j_gene: TRBJ2-5; len: 12; d_gene: NA; abundance: NA; v_gene: TRBV6-1; CDR3aa: CASSDGGETQYF; CDR3nt: TGTGCCAGCAGTGATGGTGGGGAGACCCAGTACTTC
j_gene: TRBJ2-5; len: 12; d_gene: TRBD1; abundance: once; v_gene: TRBV2; CDR3aa: CASRDRGETQYF; CDR3nt: TGTGCCAGCCGGGACAGGGGAGAGACCCAGTACTTC
j_gene: TRBJ2-7; len: 12; d_gene: NA; abundance: NA; v_gene: TRBV2; CDR3aa: CASSPETYEQYF; CDR3nt: TGTGCCAGCAGTCCTGAAACCTACGAGCAGTACTTC
j_gene: TRBJ1-4; len: 16; d_gene: TRBD1; abundance: NA; v_gene: TRBV25-1; CDR3aa: CASSRPPGQGGEKLFF; CDR3nt: TGTGCCAGCAGTCGGCCCCCGGGACAGGGAGGGGAAAAACTGTTTTTT
j_gene: TRBJ1-3; len: 16; d_gene: NA; abundance: once; v_gene: TRBV6-6; CDR3aa: CASSYRGQFSGNTIYF; CDR3nt: TGTGCCAGCAGTTATCGGGGCCAGTTCTCTGGAAACACCATATATTTT
j_gene: TRBJ1-2; len: 14; d_gene: TRBD1; abundance: NA; v_gene: TRBV19; CDR3aa: CASSNWTGKEGYTF; CDR3nt: TGTGCCAGTAGTAACTGGACAGGAAAAGAGGGCTACACCTTC
j_gene: TRBJ1-2; len: 16; d_gene: TRBD1; abundance: NA; v_gene: TRBV5-4; CDR3aa: CASRSGAGGADYGYTF; CDR3nt: TGTGCCAGCAGATCTGGCGCAGGGGGCGCTGACTATGGCTACACCTTC
j_gene: TRBJ2-4; len: 18; d_gene: NA; abundance: NA; v_gene: TRBV5-1; CDR3aa: CASSLVDPTLKAKNIQYF; CDR3nt: TGCGCCAGCAGCTTGGTCGACCCTACACTAAAAGCCAAAAACATTCAGTACTTC